The clone carrying this TCR beta chain was detected only a few times. V was trimmed by 5 bases and J by 12 bases, leaving 20 bases between them. From germline, CDR1 is GTSNPN and CDR2 SVGIG (reference sequence). There are 12 residues in the CDR3. How the authors handled the data: The assay estimated nucleated cells by amplifying reference gene primers. Some clones are missing from TCRdb's copy, which holds only in-frame ones; the method was immunoSEQ multiplex PCR. V and J calls and clone size are those listed in that table; D and trimming were worked out from the DNA. The table includes tens of thousands of clones, around 85% detected once. The sample belongs to a study of blood T cell repertoires in COVID-19. Looking at the study overall: The origin of the acute and convalescent COVID-19 samples was the United States, Italy and Spain. PBMCs, B-cell-depleted T cells, or T cells were the source of the cDNA or gDNA that made up the material.

The sequence derives from a man aged 35-49 years with acute or convalescent COVID-19. The sequenced sample consisted of peripheral blood. The chain employs TRBV30 and TRBJ2-7; D is ambiguous. The CDR3, as DNA: TGTGCCTGGGGGCAGAAACGGGTTTCCTTGTACTTC. The encoded protein is CAWGQKRVSLYF. Full variable domain (outside the CDR3, taken from reference TRBV30 and TRBJ2-7): SQTIHQWPATLVQPVGSPLSLECTVEGTSNPNLYWYRQAAGRGLQLLFYSVGIGQISSEVPQNLSASRPQDRQFILSSKKLLLSDSGFYLCAWGQKRVSLYFGPGTRLTVT.